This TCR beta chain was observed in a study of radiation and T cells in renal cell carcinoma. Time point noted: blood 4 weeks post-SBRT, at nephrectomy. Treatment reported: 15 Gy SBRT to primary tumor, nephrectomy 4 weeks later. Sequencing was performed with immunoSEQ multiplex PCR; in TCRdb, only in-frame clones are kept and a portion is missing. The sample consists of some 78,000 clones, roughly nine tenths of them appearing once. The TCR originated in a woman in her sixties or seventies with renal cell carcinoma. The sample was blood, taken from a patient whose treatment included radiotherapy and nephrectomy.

The CDR3 protein is CATSRGRGNTEAFF. The CDR3 nucleotides read TGTGCCACCAGCAGAGGAAGGGGGAACACTGAAGCTTTCTTT. This chain connects TRBV15 to TRBJ1-1; perhaps TRBD1 as D (5 bases). Germline CDR1 and CDR2: LNHNV and YYDKDF (reference sequence). V was pared by 1 base and J by 1 base, with 7 bases between. The CDR3 consists of 14 residues.